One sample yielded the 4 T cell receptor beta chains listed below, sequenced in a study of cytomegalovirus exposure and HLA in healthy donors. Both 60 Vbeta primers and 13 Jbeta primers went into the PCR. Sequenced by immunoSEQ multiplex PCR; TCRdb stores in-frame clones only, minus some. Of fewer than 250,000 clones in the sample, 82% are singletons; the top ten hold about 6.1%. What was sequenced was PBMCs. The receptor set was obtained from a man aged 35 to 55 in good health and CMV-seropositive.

CDR3 region: CASSRVAGYNEQFF. In DNA, the CDR3 is TGTGCCAGTAGTAGGGTAGCGGGGTACAATGAGCAGTTCTTC. The rearrangement links TRBV19 to TRBJ2-1, with 8 nucleotides matching TRBD2. The V segment lost 4 bases and the J segment 4 bases; nucleotides outside the gene matches: 3. Germline lookup yields CDR1 LNHDA and CDR2 SQIVND (reference sequence). The CDR3 is 14 residues long. The entire variable domain, with the rest obtained from reference TRBV19 and TRBJ2-1, is as follows: DGGITQSPKYLFRKEGQNVTLSCEQNLNHDAMYWYRQDPGQGLRLIYYSQIVNDFQKGDIAEGYSVSREKKESFPLTVTSAQKNPTAFYLCASSRVAGYNEQFFGPGTRLTVL.

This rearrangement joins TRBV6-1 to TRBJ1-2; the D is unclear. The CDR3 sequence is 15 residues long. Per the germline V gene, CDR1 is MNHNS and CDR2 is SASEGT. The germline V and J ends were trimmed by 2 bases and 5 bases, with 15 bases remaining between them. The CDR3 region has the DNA TGTGCCAGCAGTGAAATGGCCGGCCTGGAGTATGGCTACACCTTC. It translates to CASSEMAGLEYGYTF.

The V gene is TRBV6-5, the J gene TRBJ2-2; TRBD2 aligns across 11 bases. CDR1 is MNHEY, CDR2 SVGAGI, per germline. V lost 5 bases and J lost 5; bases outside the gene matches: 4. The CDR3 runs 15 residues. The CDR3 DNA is TGTGCCAGCAGTGGGACTAGCGGAAAAACCGGGGAGCTGTTTTTT. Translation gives CASSGTSGKTGELFF.

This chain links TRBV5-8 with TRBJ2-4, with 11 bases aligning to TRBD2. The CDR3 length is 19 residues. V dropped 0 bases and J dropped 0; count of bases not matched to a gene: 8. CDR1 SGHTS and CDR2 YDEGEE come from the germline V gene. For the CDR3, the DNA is TGTGCCAGCAGCTTGGATCCTAGCGGGAGGTCGCTAGCCAAAAACATTCAGTACTTC. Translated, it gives CASSLDPSGRSLAKNIQYF.